This T cell receptor beta chain was sequenced during a study of T cell responses to AZD1222 COVID-19 vaccine. Profiled with immunoSEQ multiplex PCR; TCRdb holds only in-frame clones, not every one. Among approximately 120,000 clones listed, roughly 86% were seen once. Germline assignment: CDR1 KGHSH and CDR2 LQKENI. CDR3 length: 15 residues. The J segment lost 5 bases and the V segment lost 0 bases, leaving 2 bases of the junction unmatched. General observations from the study: At study baseline, merely six AZD1222 recipients were seropositive. The donor cohort was predominantly white British with a female majority, and clonal diversity may have been underestimated.

As for this clone: Its specificity is not known.

This chain links TRBV18 with TRBJ2-5; 11 nucleotides match TRBD2. The sequence was collected from an adult who received the AZD1222 COVID-19 vaccine. Sequencing was performed on peripheral blood, taken 28 days after the second AZD1222 dose. The CDR3 sequence is CASSPPTSGGETQYF. The CDR3 DNA reads TGTGCCAGCTCACCACCTACTAGCGGGGGTGAGACCCAGTACTTC.